Reported below is one T cell receptor (beta chain). The data derive from a study of shared clonotypes between healthy human individuals. Profiling relied on immunoSEQ multiplex PCR, and the TCRdb table lists in-frame clones only, not all of them. The data contain under 600,000 clones, roughly 95% of them singletons. The sample taken for sequencing was naive CD4+ T cells sorted from blood. Specified subset: CD45RA+ positively selected. The origin of this receptor is a woman aged 25 to 39 in good health.

The CDR3 reads CASSTQGPNYGYTF. DNA of the CDR3: TGTGCCAGCAGCACCCAGGGGCCTAACTATGGCTACACCTTC. The chain carries TRBV5-4 and TRBJ1-2, with TRBD1 as a possible D gene (6 bases). Trimming pared 4 bases from V and 0 bases from J, leaving 10 bases between. Germline CDR1 and CDR2: SGHNT and YYREEE (reference sequence). CDR3 length: 14 residues. Full variable domain (rest looked up from reference TRBV5-4 and TRBJ1-2): ETGVTQSPTHLIKTRGQQVTLRCSSQSGHNTVSWYQQALGQGPQFIFQYYREEENGRGNFPPRFSGLQFPNYSSELNVNALELDDSALYLCASSTQGPNYGYTFGSGTRLTVV.